This paragraph covers one TCR beta chain sequence. Its antigen is unknown. This entry comes from a study of metastatic and nonmetastatic thyroid tumors. Findings of the study overall: Significantly higher TCR beta diversity was reportedly seen in malignant thyroid tumors than benign nodules, in blood and tumor.

All patients were untreated before thyroid surgery. There are 11 residues in the CDR3. Trimming removed 4 bases from V and 6 bases from J, with 10 bases in between. Germline V CDR1 and CDR2: DFQATT, SNEGSKA (reference sequence). Original methodology: Built for papillary thyroid cancer, a distant-metastasis classifier drew on CDR3 differences across clinicopathological groups. TCRdb re-called the PCR reads with MiXCR. The V and J calls follow TCRdb's processing rather than the paper's. Of about 25,000 clones in the sample, around a fifth were seen once. Sequencing was done on a sample of blood. The receptor's source is a male donor with papillary thyroid cancer or a benign thyroid nodule (not recorded which). Some clones in this sample may be carry-over from other donors' samples. This chain joins TRBV20-1 and TRBJ2-7; D might be TRBD2 (5 bases). The DNA for the CDR3 is TGCAGTGCTAAGAACGCGGGCGAGCAGTACTTC. This sequence encodes CSAKNAGEQYF.